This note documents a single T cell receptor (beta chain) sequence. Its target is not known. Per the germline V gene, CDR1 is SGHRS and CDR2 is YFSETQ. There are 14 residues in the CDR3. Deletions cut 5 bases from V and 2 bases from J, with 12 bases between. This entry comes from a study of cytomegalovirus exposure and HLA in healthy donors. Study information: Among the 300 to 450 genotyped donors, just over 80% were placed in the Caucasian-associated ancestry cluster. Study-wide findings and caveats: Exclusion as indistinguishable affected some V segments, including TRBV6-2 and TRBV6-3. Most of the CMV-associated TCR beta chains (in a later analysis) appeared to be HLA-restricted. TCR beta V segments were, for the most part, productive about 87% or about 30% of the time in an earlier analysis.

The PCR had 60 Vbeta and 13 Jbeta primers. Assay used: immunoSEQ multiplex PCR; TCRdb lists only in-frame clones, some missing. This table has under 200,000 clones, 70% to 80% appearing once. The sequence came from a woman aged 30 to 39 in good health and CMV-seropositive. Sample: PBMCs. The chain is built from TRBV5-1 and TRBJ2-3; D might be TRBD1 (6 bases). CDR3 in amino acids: CASRPGQSTDTQYF. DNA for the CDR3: TGCGCCAGCAGACCAGGACAGTCCACAGATACGCAGTATTTT.